This TCR beta chain is drawn from a study of Ad26.COV2.S vaccination and SARS-CoV-2 variants. Notes on the study in general: Measurements of TCR breadth and depth may have given underestimates of the total T cell responses. People who got the vaccine or the placebo had similar non-spike TCR breadth. Spike-specific TCR breadth ran higher among vaccine recipients than placebo recipients.

Generated by immunoSEQ multiplex PCR, the TCRdb table keeps only in-frame clones and is missing some. The sample has more than 400,000 clones; roughly 90% are singletons. As regards this clone: Its antigen is not identified.

Treatment reported: 15 to 20 received Ad26.COV2.S at low or high dose, single or two shots; 5 received placebo; per-sample allocation not given. Day 63 following the first vaccine or placebo injection was when the samples were taken. Germline-derived CDR1 and CDR2 are KGHSH and LQKENI. This CDR3 contains 11 residues. Trimming left V 11 bases short and J 2 bases short, with 9 bases between. Sequencing was performed on peripheral blood, taken in a trial of Ad26.COV2.S vaccine versus placebo. The sequence was collected from a person aged 18 to 59 who received the Ad26.COV2.S COVID-19 vaccine or a placebo. V is TRBV18 and J is TRBJ1-1; no clear D. In DNA form, the CDR3 reads TGTGCCGGGGTGGGAAACACTGAAGCTTTCTTT. Residues: CAGVGNTEAFF.